This is a list of T cell receptor beta chains from one sample in a study of T cell responses to AZD1222 COVID-19 vaccine. TCRdb's copy holds only in-frame clones and misses some; the assay was immunoSEQ multiplex PCR. The data show about 150,000 clones, with 90% seen just once and approximately 1.6% held by the top ten. The specimen comprised peripheral blood, sampled on day 0 of AZD1222 vaccination. Receptors originate from an adult in good health. Each CDR3 is given with its conserved first and last residue. A D gene is named only where the DNA matches it firmly. Clone size is not always given. Where it is, it says once, few, many or a class for expanded clones.

d_call	j_call	clone_size	v_call	cdr3_nt	cdr3_aa
NA	TRBJ2-3	NA	TRBV5-1	TGCGCCAGCAGCCTGGGCCGATCCCTTAATACGCAGTATTTT	CASSLGRSLNTQYF
TRBD1	TRBJ1-6	NA	TRBV19	TGTGCCAGTAGGGGGCAGACAGGGAGGAATTCACCCCTCCACTTT	CASRGQTGRNSPLHF
NA	TRBJ1-4	NA	TRBV7-8	TGTGCCAGCAGCTTAGCGGGACAAGGAAGTGAAAAACTGTTTTTT	CASSLAGQGSEKLFF
TRBD1	TRBJ1-2	NA	TRBV29-1	TGCAGCGTGTCACAGGGGGAGAATGGCTACACCTTC	CSVSQGENGYTF
NA	TRBJ2-7	NA	TRBV29-1	TGCAGCGTAGGGGTGTCCTACGAGCAGTACTTC	CSVGVSYEQYF
TRBD2	TRBJ2-2	NA	TRBV11-3	TGTGCCAGCAGCCCCGGACTAGAGTGGGCCGGGGAGCTGTTTTTT	CASSPGLEWAGELFF
NA	TRBJ1-2	few	TRBV7-8	TGTGCCAGCAGCTTAGGGGGGGCGGTGAATGGCTACACCTTC	CASSLGGAVNGYTF
TRBD2	TRBJ2-1	NA	TRBV4-2	TGTGCCAGCAGCCACGCTAGCGGGGGGGTCTATGGGCAGTTCTTC	CASSHASGGVYGQFF
NA	TRBJ1-1	NA	TRBV6-5	TGTGCCAGCAGACTTATAAGAGCCATGAACACTGAAGCTTTCTTT	CASRLIRAMNTEAFF
NA	TRBJ2-3	NA	TRBV15	TGTGCCACCAGCAGAGAGCCCCCGCCAGCGAAAGGAGATACGCAGTATTTT	CATSREPPPAKGDTQYF
TRBD1	TRBJ2-5	NA	TRBV4-1	TGCGCCAGCAGCACAAACAGGGGGAGTGTGGAGACCCAGTACTTC	CASSTNRGSVETQYF
NA	TRBJ2-1	NA	TRBV11-3	TGTGCCAGCAGCGTTACTCATGAGCAGTTCTTC	CASSVTHEQFF
TRBD1	TRBJ1-1	NA	TRBV5-1	TGCGCCAGCAGCTCCTCTCCCGGGACAGGGTATGAAGCTTTCTTT	CASSSSPGTGYEAFF
TRBD2	TRBJ2-1	NA	TRBV7-3	TGTGCCAGCAGCTTAAAATTGGCTAGCGGGGGGGATGAGCAGTTCTTC	CASSLKLASGGDEQFF
TRBD1	TRBJ1-1	NA	TRBV5-1	TGCGCCAGCACCGAGACAGGGAGTATTGAAGCTTTCTTT	CASTETGSIEAFF
NA	TRBJ2-5	NA	TRBV7-8	TGTGCCAGCAGCTTTGGCGGAGCGGTAGAGACCCAGTACTTC	CASSFGGAVETQYF
NA	TRBJ1-2	NA	TRBV6-5	TGTGCCAGCAGTTACTCGCCCGGGAAGAGTCGCTACACCTTC	CASSYSPGKSRYTF
NA	TRBJ1-3	NA	TRBV30	TGTGCCTGGAGTCGGGCAGTTGGAAACACCATATATTTT	CAWSRAVGNTIYF
NA	TRBJ1-4	once	TRBV10-3	TGTGCCATCAGCAACGAGGCTAATGAAAAACTGTTTTTT	CAISNEANEKLFF
NA	TRBJ2-6	few	TRBV27	TGTGCCAGCAGTTTGGGACGGCTCTCTGGGGCCAACGTCCTGACTTTC	CASSLGRLSGANVLTF
TRBD1	TRBJ1-4	once	TRBV7-9	TGTGCCAGCAGCCATTTTACAGGGGGTGCTAATGAAAAACTGTTTTTT	CASSHFTGGANEKLFF
NA	TRBJ1-2	NA	TRBV6-5	TGTGCCAGCAGTTTTCGCACGGCCCCCTATGGCTACACCTTC	CASSFRTAPYGYTF
NA	TRBJ2-2	NA	TRBV9	TGTGCCAGCAGCTTAGGGGAAACGAACACCGGGGAGCTGTTTTTT	CASSLGETNTGELFF
NA	TRBJ1-2	once	TRBV27	TGTGCCAGCAGTCGAAACAGTTACAACTATGGCTACACCTTC	CASSRNSYNYGYTF
NA	TRBJ1-1	NA	TRBV4-1	TGCGCCAGCAGCCAAGGAACGGGGGTGCCGAACACTGAAGCTTTCTTT	CASSQGTGVPNTEAFF
NA	TRBJ2-7	NA	TRBV9	TGTGCCAGCAGCGTAGGAGCTAGTCGTGGAACCTACGAGCAGTACTTC	CASSVGASRGTYEQYF
NA	TRBJ1-2	NA	TRBV2	TGTGCCAGCAGTGGGTTTAGTAACTATGGCTACACCTTC	CASSGFSNYGYTF
NA	TRBJ1-2	NA	TRBV19	TGTGCCAGTAGTAGAGGAGCAGGGGATAATTCGGGTGGCTACACCTTC	CASSRGAGDNSGGYTF
TRBD1	TRBJ1-1	once	TRBV28	TGTGCCAGCACCAAGACAGGGGGGAACACTGAAGCTTTCTTT	CASTKTGGNTEAFF
NA	TRBJ2-1	NA	TRBV5-1	TGCGCCAGCAGCTTGGCCGGTGGGGTGGAGTACAATGAGCAGTTCTTC	CASSLAGGVEYNEQFF
NA	TRBJ2-5	NA	TRBV9	TGTGCCAGCAGCCCCAGGAGGGGTTCAGAGACCCAGTACTTC	CASSPRRGSETQYF
TRBD2	TRBJ2-7	NA	TRBV5-1	TGCGCCAGCAGTATAGCGGGCTGGGGGTCCTACGAGCAGTACTTC	CASSIAGWGSYEQYF
NA	TRBJ1-4	NA	TRBV9	TGTGCCAGCAGCGTAGAACCCGGGGAAGTTAGAGAAAAACTGTTTTTT	CASSVEPGEVREKLFF
NA	TRBJ2-1	NA	TRBV5-4	TGTGCCAGCAGCACCCCCAGGGCGGACTACAATGAGCAGTTCTTC	CASSTPRADYNEQFF
TRBD1	TRBJ1-3	NA	TRBV11-3	TGTGCCAGCAGCCCAGGGGGGCCTGGAAACACCATATATTTT	CASSPGGPGNTIYF
NA	TRBJ1-1	NA	TRBV30	TGTGCCTGGAGTGTAAAACTCACTGAAGCTTTCTTT	CAWSVKLTEAFF
NA	TRBJ2-1	NA	TRBV19	TGTGCCAGTACCAGTCTCGGCTCCTACAATGAGCAGTTCTTC	CASTSLGSYNEQFF
NA	TRBJ1-2	NA	TRBV28	TGTGCCATCACGAGGGGGGGGAATGGCTACACCTTC	CAITRGGNGYTF
TRBD2	TRBJ2-5	NA	TRBV9	TGTGCCAGCAGCGTAGGGGCTAGCGGGAGCCATGGGGGAGAGACCCAGTACTTC	CASSVGASGSHGGETQYF
NA	TRBJ2-3	NA	TRBV7-9	TGTGCCAGCAGCCCCCTTGGTAAGCGGAGCACAGATACGCAGTATTTT	CASSPLGKRSTDTQYF
TRBD1	TRBJ1-2	once	TRBV28	TGTGCCAGCAGGCGGACAGGGGGGGGCTACACCTTC	CASRRTGGGYTF
NA	TRBJ2-2	NA	TRBV4-3	TGCGCCAGCAGCCTACAAACGGGCCTCACCGGGGAGCTGTTTTTT	CASSLQTGLTGELFF
NA	TRBJ2-5	NA	TRBV6-6	TGTGCCAGCAGTTACTACCCCCAAGAGACCCAGTACTTC	CASSYYPQETQYF
NA	TRBJ1-5	NA	TRBV15	TGTGCCACCAGCAGGCTCAATCAGCCCCAGCATTTT	CATSRLNQPQHF
NA	TRBJ1-2	once	TRBV5-5	TGTGCCAGCAGCTCACCCCAATTCGCGGGTAAGAGTGGCTACACCTTC	CASSSPQFAGKSGYTF
TRBD2	TRBJ2-2	NA	TRBV5-1	TGCGCCAGCGGAGCAGGCGGGAGGACCGGGGAGCTGTTTTTT	CASGAGGRTGELFF
TRBD1	TRBJ1-3	NA	TRBV4-2	TGTGCCAGCAGCCCGGTTAACAGGGGCCACTCTGGAAACACCATATATTTT	CASSPVNRGHSGNTIYF
NA	TRBJ2-3	few	TRBV19	TGTGCCAGTAGCCAAGGGCCGTCGAGCACAGATACGCAGTATTTT	CASSQGPSSTDTQYF
NA	TRBJ1-2	NA	TRBV18	TGTGCCAGCTCACCATTACAGCAGCTCGTCCCTTTTTATGGCTACACCTTC	CASSPLQQLVPFYGYTF
NA	TRBJ2-4	NA	TRBV11-2	TGTGCCAGCAGCGCACAGGCTCCGAACATTCAGTACTTC	CASSAQAPNIQYF
TRBD1	TRBJ1-6	NA	TRBV10-3	TGTGCCATCAGTGATCTGGACAGGAATAATTCACCCCTCCACTTT	CAISDLDRNNSPLHF
NA	TRBJ1-6	NA	TRBV3-1/TRBV3-2	TGTGCCAGCAGCCCCGGGGCACAACATTCACCCCTCCACTTT	CASSPGAQHSPLHF
NA	TRBJ1-6	NA	TRBV27	TGTGCCAGCTCGCCCGGCACAGGCGCAAATTCACCCCTCCACTTT	CASSPGTGANSPLHF
TRBD1	TRBJ1-6	NA	TRBV14	TGTGCCAGCAGCCAACTCGGACAGGGAGATTCGTCACCCCTCCACTTT	CASSQLGQGDSSPLHF
TRBD1	TRBJ1-2	NA	TRBV28	TGTGCCAGCAGCCTACGACAGGGGGGGTATGGCTACACCTTC	CASSLRQGGYGYTF
TRBD1	TRBJ1-6	NA	TRBV14	TGTGCCAGCAGCCAAGGCGGACAGGGGATGTGGAATTCACCCCTCCACTTT	CASSQGGQGMWNSPLHF